This T cell receptor (beta chain) was captured in a study of T cells after yellow fever vaccination. Study context: Fractions of limited cellularity were prepared by means of SMART-Seq v4 Ultra Low Input.

TCRdb used MiXCR to reprocess the 5' RACE reads, holding one entry per CDR3 protein. The data hold about 74,000 distinct CDR3 sequences, with approximately 6.9% observed a single time. This clonotype was detected many times. Antigen: not known. Notes on the study in general: After the booster, over 95% of CD4 and about nine tenths of CD8 primary-response clones were re-detected. Bulk-population clonotypes that are abundant could appear as contaminants in FACS-sorted repertoires. A faster peak, day 5 versus 15, was reached by the weaker secondary response.

The CDR3 contains 13 residues. Trimming pared 2 bases from V and 4 bases from J, leaving 5 bases between. Germline V gene sequence: CDR1 MNHEY, CDR2 SVGEGT. The TCR was taken from a man aged 18 to 29 who received the YFV17D yellow fever vaccine. The chain is built from TRBV6-2 or TRBV6-3 and TRBJ2-2; unclear D gene. Sample: CD8+ T cells sorted from PBMCs, taken 5 days after the first yellow fever vaccination. The CDR3 region has the DNA TGTGCCAGCAGTTACGTAGCCACCGGGGAGCTGTTTTTT. Amino acids: CASSYVATGELFF.